This TCR beta chain originates from a study of blood T cell repertoires in COVID-19. The wider study: Italy, Spain and the United States were the sources of the convalescent and acute COVID-19 samples.

Germline loops: CDR1 MDHEN, CDR2 SYDVKM. Trimming removed 6 bases from V and 2 bases from J; junction bases left unmatched: 11. CDR3 length: 17 residues. The protocol was immunoSEQ multiplex PCR, while the TCRdb copy is restricted to in-frame clones and leaves out a portion. This table has some 220,000 clones, 75% to 85% appearing once. The sample consisted of peripheral blood. This sequence originates from a woman in her 70s with COVID-19, enrolled during active disease. The chain carries TRBV28 and TRBJ1-2; 11 bases are a match to TRBD1. This chain's CDR3 is CASRTTGQGANNYGYTF. CDR3 sequence (DNA): TGTGCCAGCAGGACAACAGGACAGGGGGCGAACAACTATGGCTACACCTTC.